Listed here are 15 T cell receptor beta chains from one sample, sequenced in a study of tumor-infiltrating lymphocytes in localized non-small cell lung cancer (dated by TCRdb to the early 2020s). Library preparation was by the immunoSEQ multiplex PCR assay. Sourced from immuneACCESS, this table was stored by TCRdb with only in-frame sequences that have V and J called. A share of the clones is absent; for the studies checked, an unresolved V gene accounts for under half, and the remainder has no known explanation. Present in this sample are roughly 11,000 clones, roughly 89% of which were seen just once. Around 7.9% of the sample goes to the ten largest clones. The sequenced sample consisted of lung tumor tissue. These receptors came from a human donor with non-small cell lung cancer.

V usage is TRBV7-8 and J usage is TRBJ2-2, with D perhaps being TRBD1 or TRBD2 (5 bases each). This CDR3 is built from 15 residues. With 5 bases removed from V and 3 bases from J, the gap between germline ends came to 13 bases. Per germline, CDR1 SGHVS and CDR2 FQNEAQ. As DNA, the CDR3 is TGTGCCAGCAGCAGCCGGGACCTCGACACCGGGGAGCTGTTTTTT. Protein: CASSSRDLDTGELFF.

The rearrangement links TRBV27 to TRBJ2-7, with TRBD1 matching 7 bases. The CDR3 has 14 amino acids. V dropped 6 bases and J dropped 2; count of bases not matched to a gene: 7. The germline V gene has CDR1 MNHEY and CDR2 SMNVEV (reference sequence). The CDR3 here is CASRSLGTAYEQYF. For the CDR3, the DNA is TGTGCCAGCAGGTCCCTGGGGACAGCCTACGAGCAGTACTTC.

The V gene is TRBV30, the J gene TRBJ1-2, with TRBD1 as a possible D gene (5 bases). Trimming removed 6 bases at V and 5 bases at J, with 19 bases between. Germline CDR1 is GTSNPN and CDR2 is SVGIG (reference sequence). CDR3 size: 14 residues. The CDR3 region has the DNA TGTGCCTGCCCGGGAACAGGAGTGAGGTATGGCTACACCTTC. It is translated as CACPGTGVRYGYTF.

This clone appeared once. The chain recombines TRBV7-9 with TRBJ1-2, with TRBD1 matching 7 bases. This CDR3 comprises 18 residues. Unmatched junction bases numbered 14, after V lost 2 bases and J lost 2 bases. Germline assignment: CDR1 SEHNR and CDR2 FQNEAQ (reference sequence). The CDR3 loop reads CASSLSRDRGLSNYGYTF. The DNA of the CDR3 is TGTGCCAGCAGCTTATCTAGGGACAGAGGACTATCGAACTATGGCTACACCTTC. Combining the CDR3 with reference TRBV7-9 and TRBJ1-2 gives the whole variable domain DTGVSQNPRHKITKRGQNVTFRCDPISEHNRLYWYRQTLGQGPEFLTYFQNEAQLEKSRLLSDRFSAERPKGSFSTLEIQRTEQGDSAMYLCASSLSRDRGLSNYGYTFGSGTRLTVV.

This rearrangement joins TRBV2 to TRBJ1-2; a weak D match, TRBD1 (5 bases). From germline, CDR1 is SNHLY and CDR2 FYNNEI. The CDR3 loop spans 17 amino acids. V lost 8 bases and J lost 7, with 29 bases in between. CDR3 region: CASLKSLTDGGGGGYTF. The CDR3, as DNA: TGTGCCAGCCTAAAGTCCCTCACCGACGGGGGTGGCGGTGGCTACACCTTC.

The chain carries TRBV6-4 and TRBJ2-2, with D perhaps assigned TRBD1 or TRBD2 (6 bases each). This CDR3 spans 13 amino acids. Germline lookup yields CDR1 MRHNA and CDR2 SNTAGT. Trimming shortened V by 4 bases and J by 6 bases, and 9 bases separated the two germline ends. The CDR3 loop is CASSVGGAGELFF. The CDR3 DNA is TGTGCCAGCAGTGTCGGGGGCGCCGGGGAGCTGTTTTTT.

This clone was seen a single time. V is TRBV5-4 and J is TRBJ2-1; D perhaps matches TRBD2 (5 bases). The CDR3 sequence is 17 residues long. The germline gives CDR1 SGHNT, CDR2 YYREEE (reference sequence). The ends were cut back, 2 bases at V and 5 bases at J, with 20 bases in the middle. Here the CDR3 reads CASSFGGPLPRDNEQFF. Written as DNA, the CDR3 is TGTGCCAGCAGCTTTGGAGGACCTTTACCTCGAGACAATGAGCAGTTCTTC. The whole variable domain, remainder taken from reference TRBV5-4 and TRBJ2-1, is ETGVTQSPTHLIKTRGQQVTLRCSSQSGHNTVSWYQQALGQGPQFIFQYYREEENGRGNFPPRFSGLQFPNYSSELNVNALELDDSALYLCASSFGGPLPRDNEQFFGPGTRLTVL.

The genes are TRBV5-1 and TRBJ2-3; D gene uncertain. Germline-derived CDR1 and CDR2 are SGHRS and YFSETQ. The CDR3 contains 15 residues. V lost 0 bases and J 0 bases, leaving 8 bases between the germline ends. CDR3 in amino acids: CASSLGEHSTDTQYF. The CDR3 DNA reads as TGCGCCAGCAGCTTGGGGGAACACAGCACAGATACGCAGTATTTT.

The CDR3 DNA is TGCGCCAGCAGCCAAGCCGGGACAGGGACGTCCACTGAAGCTTTCTTT. Encoded protein: CASSQAGTGTSTEAFF. V usage is TRBV4-3 and J usage is TRBJ1-1; 9 bases match TRBD1. CDR3 size: 16 residues. After removal of 1 base from V and 4 bases from J, the junction contained 7 bases not matched to a gene. Germline assignment: CDR1 LGHNA and CDR2 YSLEER.

V and J are TRBV5-4 and TRBJ2-2; maybe TRBD1 (6 bases). V was cut by 4 bases and J by 4 bases, with 8 bases left in between. The CDR3 is made up of 13 amino acids. Germline loops: CDR1 SGHNT, CDR2 YYREEE (reference sequence). The CDR3 DNA is TGTGCCAGCAGCAGGGGGACCACCGGGGAGCTGTTTTTT. Amino acids: CASSRGTTGELFF.

The chain has TRBV27 and TRBJ2-1, with TRBD1 matching over 8 bases. The trim removed 2 bases at V and 8 bases at J, leaving 5 bases unmatched. Germline loops: CDR1 MNHEY, CDR2 SMNVEV (reference sequence). This CDR3 comprises 14 residues. The CDR3 sequence: CASSLGQGIDEQFF. The CDR3 DNA sequence: TGTGCCAGCAGTTTAGGACAGGGAATAGATGAGCAGTTCTTC.

The chain is built from TRBV5-4 and TRBJ2-5, with unresolved D. The germline V gene has CDR1 SGHNT and CDR2 YYREEE (reference sequence). The CDR3 runs 12 residues. Trimming took off 2 bases at V and 5 bases at J, with 7 bases between the two ends. The DNA for the CDR3 is TGTGCCAGCAGCTTAGATCAGGAGACCCAGTACTTC. Translation: CASSLDQETQYF. The variable domain in full, with the rest retrieved from reference TRBV5-4 and TRBJ2-5, is ETGVTQSPTHLIKTRGQQVTLRCSSQSGHNTVSWYQQALGQGPQFIFQYYREEENGRGNFPPRFSGLQFPNYSSELNVNALELDDSALYLCASSLDQETQYFGPGTRLLVL.

V gene TRBV27 combines with J gene TRBJ1-5; a possible D gene is TRBD1 (6 bases). Between the trimmed V and J ends, which lost 2 bases and 0 bases, there was a span of 20 bases. The CDR3 covers 19 residues. The V gene's germline CDR1 is MNHEY and CDR2 SMNVEV (reference sequence). The CDR3 DNA follows: TGTGCCAGCAGTTTAAAAGGGCTAGGGGGAGGTTATAGCAATCAGCCCCAGCATTTT. Translation gives CASSLKGLGGGYSNQPQHF.

For the CDR3, the DNA is TGTGCCAGCAGCCCGCAAGGGGGGGTGGGCGAGCAGTACTTC. Protein: CASSPQGGVGEQYF. The rearrangement joins TRBV7-2 to TRBJ2-7; possibly TRBD2 for D (7 bases). Germline CDR1 and CDR2: SGHTA and FQGNSA. V lost 5 bases and J lost 6, with 17 bases in between. CDR3 length: 14 residues. The full variable domain, rest sourced from reference TRBV7-2 and TRBJ2-7, is GAGVSQSPSNKVTEKGKDVELRCDPISGHTALYWYRQSLGQGLEFLIYFQGNSAPDKSGLPSDRFSAERTGGSVSTLTIQRTQQEDSAVYLCASSPQGGVGEQYFGPGTRLTVT.

The V gene is TRBV2, the J gene TRBJ2-3; D may match TRBD1 or TRBD2 (5 bases each). Trimming left V 7 bases short and J 1 base short, with 9 bases between. Germline CDR1 and CDR2: SNHLY and FYNNEI. The CDR3 sequence is 13 residues long. CDR3 DNA: TGTGCCAGCAACGGGGCCCGCACAGATACGCAGTATTTT. The encoded protein is CASNGARTDTQYF.